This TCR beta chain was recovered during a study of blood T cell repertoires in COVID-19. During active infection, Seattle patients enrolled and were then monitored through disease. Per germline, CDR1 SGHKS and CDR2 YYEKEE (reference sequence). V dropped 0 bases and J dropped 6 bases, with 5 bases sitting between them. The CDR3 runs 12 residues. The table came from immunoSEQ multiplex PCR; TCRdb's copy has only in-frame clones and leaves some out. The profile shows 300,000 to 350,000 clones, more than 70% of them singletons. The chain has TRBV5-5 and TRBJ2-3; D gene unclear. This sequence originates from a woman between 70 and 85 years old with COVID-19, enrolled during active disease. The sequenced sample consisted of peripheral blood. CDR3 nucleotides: TGTGCCAGCAGCTTGGACGGGGATACGCAGTATTTT. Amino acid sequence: CASSLDGDTQYF.